What follows is one T cell receptor (beta chain) and its context. What it recognizes is unknown. Isolation recovered at least 6.5 million PBMCs from every sample. The use of a sample-barcoded 5' primer and a J-beta primer mix characterized a second PCR of about 7 to 12 cycles. TCRdb re-analysed the 5' RACE reads in MiXCR, keeping a single row per CDR3 protein. The table shows 1.5 million to 2 million distinct CDR3 sequences, with approximately 30% occurring only once. This record comes from a study of blood T cells in healthy people across ages. Study conclusions and caveats: The recorded TCR beta diversity per million T cells decreased in a roughly linear manner with age. One million T cells yielded diversity estimates that were considered underestimates. What prevented conclusive comparison of naive and antigen-experienced cells was that PBMCs were unsorted.

Germline CDR1 DFQATT, CDR2 SNEGSKA (reference sequence). Deletions cut 7 bases from V and 2 bases from J, with 18 bases between. The CDR3 runs to 14 residues. Source material: blood. The chain uses TRBV20-1 and TRBJ2-7; a weak D match, TRBD1 (7 bases). The source is a woman in her twenties or thirties in good health. The CDR3 sequence: CSVQQGDSTYEQYF. CDR3 DNA sequence: TGCAGTGTACAGCAGGGGGACTCAACCTACGAGCAGTACTTC.